This entry describes one T cell receptor (beta chain). Its cognate antigen is unknown. This sample was taken from a study of OX40 agonist ivuxolimab in advanced cancers. Points from the study as a whole: Clonal expansion by week 6 occurred in CD4+ and CD8+ blood T cells (at 0.1 to 3.0 mg/kg).

Germline V CDR1 and CDR2: SGHAT, FQNNGV. V dropped 0 bases and J dropped 2 bases, with 10 bases sitting between them. The CDR3 has 15 amino acids. Profiling relied on immunoSEQ multiplex PCR, and the TCRdb table lists in-frame clones only, not all of them. The sample lists 50,000 to 70,000 clones, around 88% occurring once. This TCR came from an adult with an advanced solid tumor such as melanoma, head and neck, liver or kidney cancer. This chain links TRBV11-2 with TRBJ1-1; D not resolved. The sequenced sample was CD4+ or CD8+ T cells sorted from blood, obtained in a trial of the OX40 agonist ivuxolimab. CDR3 DNA sequence: TGTGCCAGCAGCTTAGACCCAAATTACAACACTGAAGCTTTCTTT. Protein product: CASSLDPNYNTEAFF. The whole variable domain, remainder taken from reference TRBV11-2 and TRBJ1-1, is EAGVAQSPRYKIIEKRQSVAFWCNPISGHATLYWYQQILGQGPKLLIQFQNNGVVDDSQLPKDRFSAERLKGVDSTLKIQPAKLEDSAVYLCASSLDPNYNTEAFFGQGTRLTVV.